These T cell receptor beta chains were read from a single sample in a study of beta chain features in type 1 diabetes. Profiled with immunoSEQ multiplex PCR; TCRdb holds only in-frame clones, not every one. The sample holds around 190,000 clones; approximately 13% are singletons and the top ten take 0.55% to 0.8%. Sequencing was performed on central memory CD4+ T cells from blood. Receptors were obtained from a woman under 30 in good health. Both conserved end residues are part of each CDR3. The order of the fields is clone size, D gene, V gene, J gene, CDR3 DNA, CDR3 protein. D genes are given only for firm matches. Clone size is not always given. Where it is, it says once, few, many or a class for expanded clones.

clone size: few; D gene: .; V gene: TRBV9; J gene: TRBJ1-1; CDR3 DNA: TGTGCCAGCAGCGTAGGGGGAACAGGATCTATGAACACTGAAGCTTTCTTT; CDR3 protein: CASSVGGTGSMNTEAFF
clone size: .; D gene: .; V gene: TRBV15; J gene: TRBJ2-2; CDR3 DNA: TGTGCCACAAACCGACGCGACGAGGTTTATACCGGGGAGCTGTTTTTT; CDR3 protein: CATNRRDEVYTGELFF
clone size: many; D gene: TRBD2; V gene: TRBV7-9; J gene: TRBJ2-5; CDR3 DNA: TGTGCCAGCAGCTTGGAAAGCGGGAGGGAGACCCAGTACTTC; CDR3 protein: CASSLESGRETQYF
clone size: .; D gene: .; V gene: TRBV15; J gene: TRBJ2-1; CDR3 DNA: TGTGCCACCAGCAGGACTTCAAGCTCCTACAATGAGCAGTTCTTC; CDR3 protein: CATSRTSSSYNEQFF
clone size: few; D gene: .; V gene: TRBV5-4; J gene: TRBJ2-3; CDR3 DNA: TGTGCCAGCAGCTCCGACTCCAATACGCAGTATTTT; CDR3 protein: CASSSDSNTQYF
clone size: few; D gene: .; V gene: TRBV28; J gene: TRBJ1-1; CDR3 DNA: TGTGCCAGCAGTTTATATGTCGGGGGACACACTGAAGCTTTCTTT; CDR3 protein: CASSLYVGGHTEAFF
clone size: .; D gene: .; V gene: TRBV28; J gene: TRBJ2-1; CDR3 DNA: TGTGCCAGCTATCGGACAGTCAACCATTACAATGAGCAGTTCTTC; CDR3 protein: CASYRTVNHYNEQFF
clone size: .; D gene: .; V gene: TRBV6-5; J gene: TRBJ1-2; CDR3 DNA: TGTGCCAGCGGCAGTCGTTACGGCTACACCTTC; CDR3 protein: CASGSRYGYTF
clone size: few; D gene: .; V gene: TRBV10-3; J gene: TRBJ2-5; CDR3 DNA: TGTGCCATCAGTGAGTCTCCAGGGCGAGAGACCCAGTACTTC; CDR3 protein: CAISESPGRETQYF
clone size: .; D gene: .; V gene: TRBV18; J gene: TRBJ2-7; CDR3 DNA: TGTGCCAGCTCACAATGGGAGAGCCACACCTACGAGCAGTACTTC; CDR3 protein: CASSQWESHTYEQYF
clone size: few; D gene: TRBD2; V gene: TRBV10-3; J gene: TRBJ2-1; CDR3 DNA: TGTGCCATCTCGGCGGGAGGGCCTATAAATGAGCAGTTCTTC; CDR3 protein: CAISAGGPINEQFF
clone size: .; D gene: TRBD2; V gene: TRBV5-1; J gene: TRBJ2-7; CDR3 DNA: TGCGCCAGCAGCTTGGTGCTAGCGGGAGATATCGCCGAGCAGTACTTC; CDR3 protein: CASSLVLAGDIAEQYF
clone size: many; D gene: .; V gene: TRBV7-2; J gene: TRBJ2-1; CDR3 DNA: TGTGCCAGCAGCTTAATCACAGGGTTAGATGAGCAGTTCTTC; CDR3 protein: CASSLITGLDEQFF
clone size: .; D gene: .; V gene: TRBV9; J gene: TRBJ1-1; CDR3 DNA: TGTGCCAGCAGCGTAGAAGGAGGGAGGGTCACTGAAGCTTTCTTT; CDR3 protein: CASSVEGGRVTEAFF
clone size: few; D gene: TRBD1; V gene: TRBV29-1; J gene: TRBJ1-2; CDR3 DNA: TGCAGCGCCGCGACAGGGCAATACTATGGCTACACCTTC; CDR3 protein: CSAATGQYYGYTF
clone size: few; D gene: .; V gene: TRBV6-6; J gene: TRBJ1-2; CDR3 DNA: TGTGCCAGCAGTTACTCGAAGGCAGGGTTGAGTGGCTACACCTTC; CDR3 protein: CASSYSKAGLSGYTF
clone size: few; D gene: TRBD2; V gene: TRBV10-3; J gene: TRBJ2-3; CDR3 DNA: TGTGCCATCAGTGTAGGCGGGAGTCAAAATACGCAGTATTTT; CDR3 protein: CAISVGGSQNTQYF
clone size: few; D gene: .; V gene: TRBV10-2; J gene: TRBJ2-7; CDR3 DNA: TGCGCCAGCAGTGCAGGGGAGTCCTACGAGCAGTACTTC; CDR3 protein: CASSAGESYEQYF
clone size: .; D gene: .; V gene: TRBV6-6; J gene: TRBJ1-5; CDR3 DNA: TGTGCCAGCAGCCCCAGGTATCCTCAGCCCCAGCATTTT; CDR3 protein: CASSPRYPQPQHF
clone size: .; D gene: .; V gene: TRBV28; J gene: TRBJ1-1; CDR3 DNA: TGTGCCATTGAACCGGGACACCGGAACACTGAAGCTTTCTTT; CDR3 protein: CAIEPGHRNTEAFF
clone size: few; D gene: .; V gene: TRBV9; J gene: TRBJ2-1; CDR3 DNA: TGTGCCAGCAGCGTCGACCCAACGGCCTCGGGAGAGCAGTTCTTC; CDR3 protein: CASSVDPTASGEQFF
clone size: .; D gene: .; V gene: TRBV30; J gene: TRBJ1-1; CDR3 DNA: TGTGCCTGGAAGCACAGGGTCTGGAACACTGAAGCTTTCTTT; CDR3 protein: CAWKHRVWNTEAFF
clone size: .; D gene: TRBD1; V gene: TRBV6-1; J gene: TRBJ2-3; CDR3 DNA: TGTGCCAGCAGTGAACTGGGGACAGGGGGAGGAGATACGCAGTATTTT; CDR3 protein: CASSELGTGGGDTQYF
clone size: .; D gene: TRBD1; V gene: TRBV13; J gene: TRBJ2-3; CDR3 DNA: TGTGCCAGCAGCTTACAGGGGGCAGATACGCAGTATTTT; CDR3 protein: CASSLQGADTQYF
clone size: .; D gene: .; V gene: TRBV20-1; J gene: TRBJ2-7; CDR3 DNA: TGCAGTGCTGCTCCTTCCCCCTCGGTTACCTTC; CDR3 protein: CSAAPSPSVTF
clone size: .; D gene: TRBD2; V gene: TRBV30; J gene: TRBJ2-3; CDR3 DNA: TGTGCCTGGGAACTTAGCGGGAGTGGCACAGATACGCAGTATTTT; CDR3 protein: CAWELSGSGTDTQYF
clone size: .; D gene: .; V gene: TRBV27; J gene: TRBJ2-7; CDR3 DNA: TGTGCCAGCAGTTTAAAAGGGGGCTACGAGCAGTACTTC; CDR3 protein: CASSLKGGYEQYF